This T cell receptor (beta chain) was sequenced in a study of a mutant IDH1 vaccine in newly diagnosed glioma. The CDR3 loop spans 15 amino acids. Trimming pared 2 bases from V and 2 bases from J, leaving 12 bases between. The germline gives CDR1 SNHLY, CDR2 FYNNEI. Time point denoted: week 47, end of study. With topical imiquimod, each dose of the vaccine consisted of 300 ug of mutant IDH1 20-mer peptide. As for this clone: Its antigen is not known.

Measured with immunoSEQ multiplex PCR; TCRdb has only the in-frame clones, and not every one. The sample has tens of thousands of clones; around three fifths are singletons. The receptor's source is a man aged 40-49 years with glioma. Some clones in this sample may be carry-over from other donors' samples. The chain employs TRBV2 and TRBJ1-2; unclear D gene. Sequencing used peripheral blood mononuclear cells (PBMCs), obtained from a glioma patient whose treatment included an IDH1 peptide vaccine. In DNA, the CDR3 is TGTGCCAGCAGTGAATTAAGGATCAGAAACTATGGCTACACCTTC. Its protein product is CASSELRIRNYGYTF.